Below are 12 T cell receptor beta chains sequenced from a single sample in a study of beta chain features in type 1 diabetes. Investigators reverse transcribed all isolated RNA, so they sequenced expressed TCRB transcripts. Libraries were prepared by immunoSEQ multiplex PCR; TCRdb keeps only in-frame clonotypes and omits some of them. The sample holds a few hundred thousand clones, 25% to 30% seen once. The sequencing sample was made of central memory CD4+ T cells from blood. These receptors originate from a man under 40 in good health.

About this clone: One end of the junction is discordant with germline, which a read error may explain. The J gene is TRBJ2-1, the V gene TRBV6-1, with D maybe TRBD1 (5 bases). The CDR3 is 12 amino acids. The germline V gene has CDR1 MNHNS and CDR2 SASEGT. The CDR3 DNA sequence: TGTGCCATCAGTGAGTCGCCCGGACAACGGTTCTTC. Its translation: CAISESPGQRFF.

V gene TRBV29-1 combines with J gene TRBJ1-2, with D hard to call. The CDR3 runs 13 residues. CDR1 is SQVTM and CDR2 is ANQGSEA in the germline V gene. V lost 4 bases and J 3 bases, leaving 12 bases between the germline ends. The CDR3 DNA follows: TGCAGCGTTGTCAGCGGCGAAGACTATGGCTACACCTTC. It translates to CSVVSGEDYGYTF.

This clone was observed a handful of times. The chain carries TRBV7-6 and TRBJ2-3, with D perhaps TRBD1 or TRBD2 (5 bases each). CDR3 size: 14 residues. Trimming pared 5 bases from V and 1 base from J, leaving 10 bases between. Per the germline V gene, CDR1 is SGHVS and CDR2 is FNYEAQ. CDR3 region: CASSRGDGTDTQYF. The CDR3 coding sequence is TGTGCCAGCAGCCGTGGGGACGGCACAGATACGCAGTATTTT.

The chain employs TRBV30 and TRBJ1-3; possible D gene TRBD1, 5 bases. Deletions cut 5 bases from V and 1 base from J, with 9 bases between. CDR3 size: 13 residues. Germline assignment: CDR1 GTSNPN and CDR2 SVGIG (reference sequence). As DNA, the CDR3 is TGTGCCTGGCACAAGGGGTCTGGAAACACCATATATTTT. Translation: CAWHKGSGNTIYF.

The V gene is TRBV29-1, the J gene TRBJ1-2; D is perhaps TRBD1 (6 bases). Trimming left V 5 bases short and J 0 bases short, with 10 bases between. Germline V gives CDR1 SQVTM, CDR2 ANQGSEA. There are 13 residues in the CDR3. The CDR3 nucleotides read TGCAGCGTTTCGGACAGCGCTAACTATGGCTACACCTTC. As protein: CSVSDSANYGYTF.

The chain recombines TRBV7-2 with TRBJ2-3; D may be TRBD2 (5 bases). Per germline, CDR1 SGHTA and CDR2 FQGNSA. The CDR3 length is 15 residues. Trimming took off 5 bases at V and 0 bases at J, with 12 bases between the two ends. The CDR3 DNA reads as TGTGCCAGCAGCAGGAGCGGAGGTAGCACAGATACGCAGTATTTT. Its translation: CASSRSGGSTDTQYF.

There are a few counts of this clone. The chain recombines TRBV7-2 with TRBJ1-1; TRBD1 might be the D (6 bases). The V gene lost 1 base and the J gene lost 1 base, with 13 bases spanning the gap. The CDR3 has 16 residues. The V gene's germline CDR1 is SGHTA and CDR2 FQGNSA. CDR3 residues: CASSLVVGGRNTEAFF. The DNA for the CDR3 is TGTGCCAGCAGCTTAGTCGTGGGGGGCAGGAACACTGAAGCTTTCTTT.

This clone has just one count. This chain links TRBV18 with TRBJ2-1; 10 bases are shared with TRBD1. CDR3 length: 14 residues. The V segment lost 5 bases and the J segment 8 bases; nucleotides outside the gene matches: 6. Germline lookup yields CDR1 KGHSH and CDR2 LQKENI. The CDR3 loop is CASSTTTGGDEQFF. The CDR3 DNA is TGTGCCAGCTCAACAACGACAGGGGGCGATGAGCAGTTCTTC.

This clone was counted only a few times. The chain carries TRBV29-1 and TRBJ2-1; D might be TRBD1 (8 bases). Trimming shortened V by 7 bases and J by 5 bases, and 18 bases separated the two germline ends. Germline V gives CDR1 SQVTM, CDR2 ANQGSEA. The CDR3 has 14 amino acids. CDR3: CSANRGGTHNEQFF. The CDR3 DNA is TGCAGCGCAAACAGGGGGGGGACACACAATGAGCAGTTCTTC.

The J gene is TRBJ2-7, the V gene TRBV7-2; D gene ambiguous. The CDR3 is 14 residues long. From germline, CDR1 is SGHTA and CDR2 FQGNSA. The V and J ends lost 1 base and 9 bases respectively, with 16 bases between them. The CDR3, as DNA: TGTGCCAGCAGCTTAGAAAGTAGACTCCCTTTGCAGTACTTC. It specifies CASSLESRLPLQYF.

This chain connects TRBV19 to TRBJ2-3, with 8 bases matching TRBD1. CDR1 and CDR2 from the germline V gene are LNHDA and SQIVND (reference sequence). There are 14 residues in the CDR3. The junction had 7 bases not matched to a gene; V was cut back by 8 bases and J by 3 bases. CDR3: CASLSGQGTDTQYF. In nucleotides, the CDR3 is TGTGCCAGTCTTTCAGGACAGGGAACAGATACGCAGTATTTT.

V is TRBV5-6 and J is TRBJ2-2; D is unclear. This CDR3 region has 17 residues. The germline V gene has CDR1 SGHDT and CDR2 YYEEEE. V lost 1 base, J lost 1 base, and 14 bases lay in between. The CDR3 sequence: CASSLFLQALNTGELFF. Written as DNA, the CDR3 is TGTGCCAGCAGCTTGTTCTTGCAGGCCCTGAACACCGGGGAGCTGTTTTTT.